A selection of T cell receptor beta chains follows, all from one sample in a study of graft-versus-host responses after intestinal transplantation. Their target antigens are unknown. Using immunoSEQ multiplex PCR, the repertoire was profiled, and TCRdb retains in-frame clones only, with some absent. Of over 40,000 clones listed, 70% to 85% were seen once; the top ten hold less than 0.55%. Sequences were derived from unstimulated CD4+ T cells sorted from spleen or lymph node cells, sampled before transplant. The receptors here all came from a human donor who was the organ donor for an intestinal transplant. Each CDR3 is given with its conserved first and last residue. A D gene is named only where the DNA matches it firmly. Clone size is not always given. Where it is, it says once, few, many or a class for expanded clones.

clone_size: few; d_call: TRBD2; v_call: TRBV5-1; j_call: TRBJ2-7; cdr3_nt: TGCGCCAGTAGCTGGGGACTAGCGGGGGGAAACGAGCAGTACTTC; cdr3_aa: CASSWGLAGGNEQYF
clone_size: once; d_call: -; v_call: TRBV19; j_call: TRBJ2-3; cdr3_nt: TGTGCCAGTAGCTTATCGGGAGTAGGGGAAGATACGCAGTATTTT; cdr3_aa: CASSLSGVGEDTQYF
clone_size: -; d_call: -; v_call: TRBV27; j_call: TRBJ2-1; cdr3_nt: TGTGCCAGCAGTTTTGTGGGGAGAAACGAATATGAGCAGTTCTTC; cdr3_aa: CASSFVGRNEYEQFF
clone_size: once; d_call: TRBD2; v_call: TRBV9; j_call: TRBJ2-3; cdr3_nt: TGTGCCAGCAGCTCCCGACTAGCGGGGTTAACAGATACGCAGTATTTT; cdr3_aa: CASSSRLAGLTDTQYF
clone_size: -; d_call: -; v_call: TRBV4-1; j_call: TRBJ1-3; cdr3_nt: TGCGCCAGCAGCTATGGGGGCAGGTCCCCCTACTCTGGAAACACCATATATTTT; cdr3_aa: CASSYGGRSPYSGNTIYF
clone_size: -; d_call: TRBD1; v_call: TRBV10-1; j_call: TRBJ1-1; cdr3_nt: TGCGCCAGCAGTGAGCGAAGGACAGGCCCTAACACTGAAGCTTTCTTT; cdr3_aa: CASSERRTGPNTEAFF
clone_size: -; d_call: TRBD2; v_call: TRBV10-3; j_call: TRBJ2-7; cdr3_nt: TGTGCCATCGGACGTACTAGCGGGAGCTTGGGCGAGCAGTACTTC; cdr3_aa: CAIGRTSGSLGEQYF
clone_size: -; d_call: -; v_call: TRBV5-1; j_call: TRBJ2-5; cdr3_nt: TGCGCCAGCAGCTTGGGACAAGGACGGGAGACCCAGTACTTC; cdr3_aa: CASSLGQGRETQYF
clone_size: -; d_call: TRBD2; v_call: TRBV4-3; j_call: TRBJ2-7; cdr3_nt: TGCGCCAGCAGCCAAGATCTAAAGCGGGGGAGAGAGCAGTACTTC; cdr3_aa: CASSQDLKRGREQYF
clone_size: -; d_call: -; v_call: TRBV29-1; j_call: TRBJ2-7; cdr3_nt: TGCAGCGCGAGACTAGGGGGCGAGCAGTACTTC; cdr3_aa: CSARLGGEQYF
clone_size: -; d_call: -; v_call: TRBV4-3; j_call: TRBJ1-1; cdr3_nt: TGCGCCAGCAGCCAAGATCGGGGGGGGACTGAAGCTTTCTTT; cdr3_aa: CASSQDRGGTEAFF
clone_size: -; d_call: -; v_call: TRBV2; j_call: TRBJ2-1; cdr3_nt: TGTGCCAGCAGGGAAACGATGGTCCAGAGCTCCTACAATGAGCAGTTCTTC; cdr3_aa: CASRETMVQSSYNEQFF
clone_size: -; d_call: -; v_call: TRBV19; j_call: TRBJ2-5; cdr3_nt: TGTGCCAGTAGTATCCCAGGGCGAGAGACCCAGTACTTC; cdr3_aa: CASSIPGRETQYF
clone_size: -; d_call: TRBD1; v_call: TRBV11-3; j_call: TRBJ1-6; cdr3_nt: TGTGCCAGCAGCTTATTGACAGGGGCGACTTCACCCCTCCACTTT; cdr3_aa: CASSLLTGATSPLHF
clone_size: -; d_call: -; v_call: TRBV2; j_call: TRBJ1-2; cdr3_nt: TGTGCCAGCAGTGAACGCGGGCTCCTGGGCTATGGCTACACCTTC; cdr3_aa: CASSERGLLGYGYTF
clone_size: -; d_call: -; v_call: TRBV4-1; j_call: TRBJ2-3; cdr3_nt: TGCGCCAGCAGCCAAGGACAGGTGGGGACAGATACGCAGTATTTT; cdr3_aa: CASSQGQVGTDTQYF
clone_size: -; d_call: -; v_call: TRBV7-2; j_call: TRBJ2-2; cdr3_nt: TGTGCCAGCAGCTGGGAGACTACGAACACCGGGGAGCTGTTTTTT; cdr3_aa: CASSWETTNTGELFF
clone_size: -; d_call: TRBD1; v_call: TRBV7-2; j_call: TRBJ2-3; cdr3_nt: TGTGCCAGCAGCCTCAGACAGGGGACAGATACGCAGTATTTT; cdr3_aa: CASSLRQGTDTQYF
clone_size: -; d_call: TRBD1; v_call: TRBV5-4; j_call: TRBJ2-7; cdr3_nt: TGTGCCAGCAGCTTGGGACAGGGGGCTTACGAGCAGTACTTC; cdr3_aa: CASSLGQGAYEQYF
clone_size: -; d_call: -; v_call: TRBV11-2; j_call: TRBJ2-3; cdr3_nt: TGTGCCAGCAGCCTCGCACCCAATACAGATACGCAGTATTTT; cdr3_aa: CASSLAPNTDTQYF
clone_size: -; d_call: -; v_call: TRBV25-1; j_call: TRBJ2-1; cdr3_nt: TGTGCCAGCAGTGAATATCAAGACAATGAGCAGTTCTTC; cdr3_aa: CASSEYQDNEQFF
clone_size: -; d_call: TRBD2; v_call: TRBV10-2; j_call: TRBJ2-7; cdr3_nt: TGCGCCAGCAGTGCCCAAGGTCGGGACAGCTCTAGCGGGAGGGGGTACGAGCAGTACTTC; cdr3_aa: CASSAQGRDSSSGRGYEQYF
clone_size: -; d_call: TRBD1; v_call: TRBV13; j_call: TRBJ1-2; cdr3_nt: TGTGCCAGCAGCCCGACGGGACAGGGGAGCTATGGCTACACCTTC; cdr3_aa: CASSPTGQGSYGYTF
clone_size: -; d_call: TRBD1; v_call: TRBV6-5; j_call: TRBJ1-6; cdr3_nt: TGTGCCAGCAGTCGTGGGGACAGATATAATTCACCCCTCCACTTT; cdr3_aa: CASSRGDRYNSPLHF
clone_size: once; d_call: TRBD1; v_call: TRBV5-1; j_call: TRBJ2-7; cdr3_nt: TGCGCCAGCAGCTCAACCCTGACCGGGACAGGGGAATACGAGCAGTACTTC; cdr3_aa: CASSSTLTGTGEYEQYF
clone_size: -; d_call: TRBD1; v_call: TRBV5-4; j_call: TRBJ1-2; cdr3_nt: TGTGCCAGCAGCTTGGGGGGGACAGACTATGGCTACACCTTC; cdr3_aa: CASSLGGTDYGYTF
clone_size: -; d_call: TRBD2; v_call: TRBV6-5; j_call: TRBJ2-1; cdr3_nt: TGTGCCAGCAGTTCCACTAGCGGGTATGGCAATGAGCAGTTCTTC; cdr3_aa: CASSSTSGYGNEQFF
clone_size: -; d_call: -; v_call: TRBV21-1; j_call: TRBJ2-6; cdr3_nt: TGTGCCAGCAGCATAGACAGTTCATCTGGGGCCAACGTCCTGACTTTC; cdr3_aa: CASSIDSSSGANVLTF
clone_size: -; d_call: TRBD2; v_call: TRBV7-8; j_call: TRBJ2-7; cdr3_nt: TGTGCCAGCAGCTTAGGGACAACTAGCGGGAGGGCCTACGAGCAGTACTTC; cdr3_aa: CASSLGTTSGRAYEQYF
clone_size: -; d_call: TRBD1; v_call: TRBV7-9; j_call: TRBJ2-7; cdr3_nt: TGTGCCAGCAGTTATCCGGGACAGGGCTCCTACGAGCAGTACTTC; cdr3_aa: CASSYPGQGSYEQYF
clone_size: -; d_call: TRBD1; v_call: TRBV4-3; j_call: TRBJ1-2; cdr3_nt: TGCGCCAGCAGCCAAGTCGACAGGGCTAGCTATGGCTACACCTTC; cdr3_aa: CASSQVDRASYGYTF
clone_size: -; d_call: -; v_call: TRBV19; j_call: TRBJ2-7; cdr3_nt: TGTGCCAGTAAGAGGGTCTACCAATCCTACGAGCAGTACTTC; cdr3_aa: CASKRVYQSYEQYF
clone_size: few; d_call: TRBD1; v_call: TRBV19; j_call: TRBJ1-5; cdr3_nt: TGTGCCAGTAGTATAGATGCCCTTGACAGGGCTCAGCCCCAGCATTTT; cdr3_aa: CASSIDALDRAQPQHF
clone_size: -; d_call: -; v_call: TRBV23-1; j_call: TRBJ1-4; cdr3_nt: TGCGCCAGCTTTAAAAAACTGTTTTTT; cdr3_aa: CASFKKLFF
clone_size: -; d_call: -; v_call: TRBV6-1; j_call: TRBJ2-3; cdr3_nt: TGTGCCAGCAGTGAGCGGGCAGATACGCAGTATTTT; cdr3_aa: CASSERADTQYF
clone_size: -; d_call: TRBD1; v_call: TRBV19; j_call: TRBJ1-2; cdr3_nt: TGTGCCAGTAGTATAGCAGGGGGCGGCTACACCTTC; cdr3_aa: CASSIAGGGYTF
clone_size: once; d_call: TRBD1; v_call: TRBV10-2; j_call: TRBJ1-2; cdr3_nt: TGCGCCAGCACCCAGGGGGCTAACTATGGCTACACCTTC; cdr3_aa: CASTQGANYGYTF
clone_size: -; d_call: -; v_call: TRBV5-1; j_call: TRBJ1-1; cdr3_nt: TGCGCCAGCAGCCTCGGACAGAGGAACACTGAAGCTTTCTTT; cdr3_aa: CASSLGQRNTEAFF
clone_size: -; d_call: -; v_call: TRBV25-1; j_call: TRBJ1-5; cdr3_nt: TGTGCCAGCAGTACTCACAGGGTGAACATTGTGAGCAATCAGCCCCAGCATTTT; cdr3_aa: CASSTHRVNIVSNQPQHF
clone_size: -; d_call: -; v_call: TRBV7-4; j_call: TRBJ1-3; cdr3_nt: TGTGCCAGCAGCCTCATTGCCGTTACAATTAGAAACACCATATATTTT; cdr3_aa: CASSLIAVTIRNTIYF
clone_size: -; d_call: TRBD2; v_call: TRBV7-6; j_call: TRBJ2-3; cdr3_nt: TGTGCCAGCAGCTCAGCGGGGGGCTTCACAGATACGCAGTATTTT; cdr3_aa: CASSSAGGFTDTQYF
clone_size: -; d_call: -; v_call: TRBV10-2; j_call: TRBJ2-5; cdr3_nt: TGCGCCAGCAAGAGGGACACTTCTAGGGAGACCCAGTACTTC; cdr3_aa: CASKRDTSRETQYF
clone_size: few; d_call: -; v_call: TRBV19; j_call: TRBJ1-1; cdr3_nt: TGTGCCAGTAGGGACACAGTGAACACTGAAGCTTTCTTT; cdr3_aa: CASRDTVNTEAFF
clone_size: -; d_call: -; v_call: TRBV5-6; j_call: TRBJ1-3; cdr3_nt: TGTGCCAGCAGGGAGGGGGGAAACACCATATATTTT; cdr3_aa: CASREGGNTIYF
clone_size: -; d_call: TRBD1; v_call: TRBV12-5; j_call: TRBJ1-1; cdr3_nt: TGTGCTAGTGGTCCATCAGGGGGCCGGAACACTGAAGCTTTCTTT; cdr3_aa: CASGPSGGRNTEAFF
clone_size: -; d_call: -; v_call: TRBV6-5; j_call: TRBJ1-2; cdr3_nt: TGTGCCAGCAGTTTCTCGCTTGACAGATCCTACACCTTC; cdr3_aa: CASSFSLDRSYTF
clone_size: few; d_call: TRBD1; v_call: TRBV5-1; j_call: TRBJ2-5; cdr3_nt: TGCGCCAGCAGCTTGGGGGACAGGCGCCAAGAGACCCAGTACTTC; cdr3_aa: CASSLGDRRQETQYF
clone_size: -; d_call: TRBD2; v_call: TRBV9; j_call: TRBJ2-2; cdr3_nt: TGTGCCAGCAGCGTAGTTTTAGCGGGGAACACCGGGGAGCTGTTTTTT; cdr3_aa: CASSVVLAGNTGELFF
clone_size: -; d_call: -; v_call: TRBV11-2; j_call: TRBJ2-6; cdr3_nt: TGTGCCAGCAGCTTAGTGTGGCTAGCTGGGGCCAACGTCCTGACTTTC; cdr3_aa: CASSLVWLAGANVLTF
clone_size: -; d_call: -; v_call: TRBV19; j_call: TRBJ2-2; cdr3_nt: TGTGCCAGTAGTAGGTTGGGGGCGAGCGGGGAGCTGTTTTTT; cdr3_aa: CASSRLGASGELFF
clone_size: -; d_call: -; v_call: TRBV5-4; j_call: TRBJ2-3; cdr3_nt: TGTGCCAGCAGCTTGGAGACTCCCTTGACAGATACGCAGTATTTT; cdr3_aa: CASSLETPLTDTQYF
clone_size: -; d_call: TRBD2; v_call: TRBV11-2; j_call: TRBJ2-7; cdr3_nt: TGTGCCAGCAGCTTAAGGGTTCGAGCGGGAGCATACGAGCAGTACTTC; cdr3_aa: CASSLRVRAGAYEQYF
clone_size: -; d_call: -; v_call: TRBV21-1; j_call: TRBJ2-5; cdr3_nt: TGTGCCAGCAGCAAAGCGCTTTCAAGACGGAAGACCCAGTACTTC; cdr3_aa: CASSKALSRRKTQYF